The 27 T cell receptor beta chains below come from one sample, sequenced in a study of T cell responses to AZD1222 COVID-19 vaccine. The repertoire was sequenced with immunoSEQ multiplex PCR; TCRdb's copy has only in-frame clones and lacks some. This table holds around 110,000 clones, 70% to 90% found once. The sample was peripheral blood, taken on day 0 of MenACWY control vaccination. These receptors were collected from an adult in good health.

The J gene is TRBJ2-7, the V gene TRBV30; TRBD1 matches at 9 bases. Trimming cost V 5 bases and J 6 bases; bases outside gene matches: 2. This CDR3 is 11 amino acids long. Looked up from germline, CDR1 is GTSNPN and CDR2 is SVGIG (reference sequence). CDR3 in DNA: TGTGCCTGGGGGACAGGGCCCGAGCAGTACTTC. The encoded protein is CAWGTGPEQYF.

The chain has TRBV7-2 and TRBJ2-1; TRBD2 might be the D (5 bases). The CDR3 runs 16 residues. V lost 5 bases and J lost 6, with 20 bases in between. Germline CDR1 and CDR2: SGHTA and FQGNSA. The CDR3 region has the DNA TGTGCCAGCAGCCCAGAGGGCCCCGGACCTCGCAATGAGCAGTTCTTC. It yields the protein CASSPEGPGPRNEQFF.

V and J are TRBV28 and TRBJ1-2, with TRBD1 identical over 12 bases. J lost 7 bases, V lost 6 bases, and 18 bases had no gene match. CDR1 is MDHEN, CDR2 SYDVKM, per germline. The CDR3 runs 18 residues. DNA for the CDR3: TGTGCCAGCAGCATTCCGAATCCCCCGGGACAGGGGGCCCTTGGCTACACCTTC. This encodes CASSIPNPPGQGALGYTF.

The rearrangement joins TRBV5-6 to TRBJ1-5, with D hard to call. The CDR3 has 15 residues. The germline V gene encodes CDR1 SGHDT and CDR2 YYEEEE. Trimming stripped 0 bases from V and 2 bases from J, with 9 bases between. The CDR3 sequence is CASSLGVYGNQPQHF. The CDR3 region has the DNA TGTGCCAGCAGCTTGGGGGTATACGGCAATCAGCCCCAGCATTTT.

This chain joins TRBV6-6 and TRBJ1-2, with D possibly TRBD1 on 5 matching bases. The CDR3 runs to 14 residues. Germline CDR1 and CDR2: MNHNY and SVGAGI (reference sequence). Trimming took off 6 bases at V and 2 bases at J, with 13 bases between the two ends. The CDR3 reads CASSARDQNYGYTF. The DNA for the CDR3 is TGTGCCAGCAGCGCGAGGGACCAAAACTATGGCTACACCTTC.

The J gene is TRBJ2-7, the V gene TRBV6-5, with TRBD1 identical over 8 bases. Looked up from germline, CDR1 is MNHEY and CDR2 is SVGAGI. J lost 2 bases, V lost 2 bases, and 2 bases had no gene match. This CDR3 spans 14 amino acids. The CDR3 DNA is TGTGCCAGCAGTTACCAACAGGGGGCCTACGAGCAGTACTTC. Its translation is CASSYQQGAYEQYF.

The chain links TRBV9 to TRBJ2-3; 11 nucleotides align to TRBD1. The germline V gene encodes CDR1 SGDLS and CDR2 YYNGEE. Trimming removed 0 bases from V and 5 bases from J; junction bases left unmatched: 5. The CDR3 sequence is 16 residues long. CDR3 nucleotides: TGTGCCAGCAGCGTAGGGACAGGGGGCATGGGAGATACGCAGTATTTT. Protein sequence: CASSVGTGGMGDTQYF. The full variable domain, its missing parts supplied by reference TRBV9 and TRBJ2-3, is DSGVTQTPKHLITATGQRVTLRCSPRSGDLSVYWYQQSLDQGLQFLIQYYNGEERAKGNILERFSAQQFPDLHSELNLSSLELGDSALYFCASSVGTGGMGDTQYFGPGTRLTVL.

The genes are TRBV29-1 and TRBJ1-1; D is perhaps TRBD1 (5 bases). CDR1 is SQVTM and CDR2 is ANQGSEA in the germline V gene. Trimming took off 5 bases at V and 4 bases at J, with 14 bases between the two ends. This CDR3 is built from 13 residues. The CDR3 region has the DNA TGCAGCGTTTTCGACAGCCTTAGCACTGAAGCTTTCTTT. It translates to CSVFDSLSTEAFF.

This clone showed up just once. The V call is TRBV9, the J call TRBJ1-2, with 9 bases identical to TRBD1. With V trimmed by 0 bases and J by 8 bases, 8 bases remained unmatched. The CDR3 contains 15 residues. Germline CDR1 reads SGDLS; CDR2 reads YYNGEE. CDR3 in DNA: TGTGCCAGCAGCGTAGATCCCGGGACAGGGAAGGGCTACACCTTC. Protein product: CASSVDPGTGKGYTF.

CDR3 residues: CSVEDWAGLRGKQYF. The CDR3 region has the DNA TGCAGCGTTGAAGATTGGGCAGGGCTTCGGGGAAAGCAGTACTTC. The chain has TRBV29-1 and TRBJ2-7; D may match TRBD1 or TRBD2 (5 bases each). Trimming took 0 bases from V and 8 from J, leaving 20 bases between them. The V gene's germline CDR1 is SQVTM and CDR2 ANQGSEA. The CDR3 sequence is 15 residues long.

The chain combines TRBV5-1 with TRBJ1-3, with D possibly being TRBD1 (6 bases). The V and J ends lost 4 bases and 0 bases respectively, with 17 bases between them. The CDR3 totals 17 residues. Germline V gene sequence: CDR1 SGHRS, CDR2 YFSETQ. The CDR3 DNA follows: TGCGCCAGCAGCCCATACCCGACAGGCAACTCTGGAAACACCATATATTTT. Amino acid sequence: CASSPYPTGNSGNTIYF.

This chain links TRBV5-1 with TRBJ2-1; possibly TRBD1 for D (5 bases). Germline-derived CDR1 and CDR2 are SGHRS and YFSETQ. V shed 0 bases and J shed 10 bases, with 8 bases lying between them. The CDR3 extends over 12 amino acids. The CDR3 sequence: CASSLAYREQFF. The CDR3 region has the DNA TGCGCCAGCAGCTTGGCTTACAGGGAGCAGTTCTTC.

The chain uses TRBV3-1 (or the pseudogene TRBV3-2) and TRBJ2-5; 11 nucleotides match TRBD2. The CDR3 runs to 16 residues. The J segment lost 2 bases and the V segment lost 2 bases, leaving 4 bases of the junction unmatched. The V gene's germline CDR1 is LGHDT and CDR2 YNNKEL (reference sequence). The CDR3 is CASSQTSGGVQETQYF. In DNA form, the CDR3 reads TGTGCCAGCAGCCAAACTAGCGGGGGCGTACAAGAGACCCAGTACTTC.

V is TRBV3-1 (or the pseudogene TRBV3-2) and J is TRBJ1-1; D not certain. Trimming removed 2 bases from V and 7 bases from J, with 8 bases in between. Germline assignment: CDR1 LGHDT and CDR2 YNNKEL (reference sequence). This CDR3 region has 12 residues. CDR3 sequence (DNA): TGTGCCAGCAGCCAATCCGGGATTGAAGCTTTCTTT. Amino acid sequence: CASSQSGIEAFF.

The rearrangement links TRBV28 to TRBJ2-7; D not certain. Germline CDR1 and CDR2: MDHEN and SYDVKM. Deletions cut 2 bases from V and 4 bases from J, with 12 bases between. The CDR3 totals 14 residues. CDR3 loop: CASSLRVGLYEQYF. In DNA, the CDR3 is TGTGCCAGCAGTTTAAGGGTGGGTCTGTACGAGCAGTACTTC.

J is TRBJ1-1 and V is TRBV12-1. TRBV12-1 counts as a pseudogene. CDR3 length: 15 amino acids. Here the CDR3 DNA reads TGTGCCAGCAGCTTAGGCTTAATGGGGACGGATGAAGCTTTCTTT. It codes for CASSLGLMGTDEAFF.

The rearrangement uses TRBV2 and TRBJ1-1, with 7 bases that match TRBD1. J lost 0 bases, V lost 6 bases, and 4 bases had no gene match. Germline values: CDR1 SNHLY, CDR2 FYNNEI. The CDR3 has 14 amino acids. CDR3 residues: CASSGDRVNTEAFF. Here the CDR3 DNA reads TGTGCCAGCAGCGGTGACAGGGTGAACACTGAAGCTTTCTTT.

The chain is built from TRBV7-9 and TRBJ2-3; 11 bases map to TRBD1. J gave up 6 bases and V 3 bases, and 2 bases lay outside the gene matches. CDR1 is SEHNR, CDR2 FQNEAQ, per germline (reference sequence). The CDR3 extends over 14 amino acids. CDR3 DNA: TGTGCCAGCAGCTTGGGGACAGGGGGGGATACGCAGTATTTT. It specifies CASSLGTGGDTQYF.

The J gene is TRBJ1-4, the V gene TRBV19; 8 nucleotides line up with TRBD1. The CDR3 has 15 amino acids. CDR1 and CDR2 from the germline V gene are LNHDA and SQIVND (reference sequence). V gave up 5 bases and J gave up 5 bases; unmatched junction bases: 7. CDR3 coding DNA: TGTGCCAGTAGTCCGCGGACAGGGAAAAATGAAAAACTGTTTTTT. It specifies CASSPRTGKNEKLFF.

The chain recombines TRBV7-3 with TRBJ1-1; tentatively, D is TRBD1 (5 bases). V lost 6 bases and J lost 1, with 9 bases in between. The CDR3 has 13 residues. CDR1 and CDR2 from the germline V gene are SGHTA and FQGTGA. CDR3 DNA: TGTGCCAGCAGAGTCGGGGGGAACACTGAAGCTTTCTTT. Residues: CASRVGGNTEAFF.

V usage is TRBV4-1 and J usage is TRBJ2-3; 8 nucleotides match TRBD1. V gave up 0 bases and J gave up 6 bases; unmatched junction bases: 8. Germline V gives CDR1 MGHRA, CDR2 YSYEKL. There are 16 residues in the CDR3. The CDR3, as DNA: TGCGCCAGCAGCCAAGATAGGACAGGGCCGGCGGATACGCAGTATTTT. The encoded protein is CASSQDRTGPADTQYF.

The chain carries TRBV18 and TRBJ1-1, with D perhaps matching TRBD1 (5 bases). The CDR3 runs to 16 residues. The germline V and J ends were trimmed by 3 bases and 2 bases, with 16 bases remaining between them. CDR1 is KGHSH and CDR2 is LQKENI in the germline V gene. The CDR3 region is CASSPRPGTGNTEAFF. The CDR3 DNA reads TGTGCCAGCTCACCCCGTCCCGGGACGGGTAACACTGAAGCTTTCTTT.

The rearrangement joins TRBV7-8 to TRBJ2-5; D is perhaps TRBD1 (5 bases). In germline, CDR1 is SGHVS, CDR2 FQNEAQ. This CDR3 contains 11 residues. With 5 bases removed from V and 8 bases from J, the gap between germline ends came to 9 bases. This chain's CDR3 is CASSPQGTQYF. The CDR3 DNA reads TGTGCCAGCAGCCCGCAGGGTACCCAGTACTTC.

V usage is TRBV30 and J usage is TRBJ2-7, with D maybe TRBD2 (5 bases). Germline V CDR1 and CDR2: GTSNPN, SVGIG (reference sequence). This CDR3 region has 12 residues. V lost 1 base and J 1 base, leaving 5 bases between the germline ends. The DNA for the CDR3 is TGTGCCTGGAGTGGACTATCCTACGAGCAGTACTTC. It codes for CAWSGLSYEQYF.

The chain has TRBV6-5 and TRBJ1-2; a weak D match, TRBD1 (6 bases). Trimming took off 5 bases at V and 8 bases at J, with 21 bases between the two ends. The germline CDR1 and CDR2 sequences are MNHEY and SVGAGI. The CDR3 spans 15 residues. The CDR3 DNA sequence: TGTGCCAGCAGTAGGCTGCCGCAGGGGCAGGGGGGCTACACCTTC. Its protein product is CASSRLPQGQGGYTF.

This clone came up a few times. The CDR3 is CASSPWAQLTGNNSPLHF. CDR3 nucleotides: TGCGCCAGCAGCCCCTGGGCCCAACTGACAGGGAATAATTCACCCCTCCACTTT. The chain carries TRBV4-1 and TRBJ1-6; TRBD1 matches at 7 bases. Germline-derived CDR1 and CDR2 are MGHRA and YSYEKL. V was pared by 4 bases and J by 5 bases, with 14 bases of the junction left unmatched. The CDR3 is 18 amino acids.

The rearrangement uses TRBV3-1 (or the pseudogene TRBV3-2) and TRBJ1-1, with D maybe TRBD1 (5 bases). V gave up 1 base and J gave up 4 bases, with 13 bases separating them. The germline V gene encodes CDR1 LGHDT and CDR2 YNNKEL (reference sequence). The CDR3 is 15 amino acids. CDR3 DNA: TGTGCCAGCAGCCAAGTAGGGGAGGGTATCACTGAAGCTTTCTTT. It codes for CASSQVGEGITEAFF.